The 30 T cell receptor beta chains below come from one sample, sequenced in a study of cytotoxic CD8 clonotypes in ibrutinib-treated CLL. Measured with immunoSEQ multiplex PCR; TCRdb has only the in-frame clones, and not every one. The sample has tens of thousands of clones; 69% are singletons. The source was PBMCs, collected after 12 months of ibrutinib treatment. Receptors were obtained from a human donor with chronic lymphocytic leukemia.

This rearrangement joins TRBV5-4 to TRBJ2-7, with D maybe TRBD2 (7 bases). The CDR3 runs 15 residues. The V end lost 0 bases, the J end lost 5 bases, and 15 bases lay between the germline ends. Germline CDR1 and CDR2: SGHNT and YYREEE (reference sequence). The CDR3 DNA sequence: TGTGCCAGCAGCTTGGTACGGGGGGCCACCAACGAGCAGTACTTC. It codes for CASSLVRGATNEQYF.

This clone was found once. The chain links TRBV19 to TRBJ2-5, with TRBD1 matching over 9 bases. With V trimmed by 8 bases and J by 4 bases, 8 bases remained unmatched. This CDR3 has 14 residues. The germline V gene encodes CDR1 LNHDA and CDR2 SQIVND (reference sequence). CDR3: CASGTGLRGETQYF. The CDR3 DNA is TGTGCCAGTGGGACAGGGTTAAGAGGAGAGACCCAGTACTTC.

The J gene is TRBJ1-6, the V gene TRBV27; D may be TRBD1 (6 bases). The CDR3 has 13 residues. Germline V gene sequence: CDR1 MNHEY, CDR2 SMNVEV (reference sequence). V dropped 5 bases and J dropped 6 bases, with 8 bases sitting between them. CDR3 nucleotides: TGTGCCAGCAGTGAACAGGGTAATTCACCCCTCCACTTT. It codes for CASSEQGNSPLHF.

This rearrangement joins TRBV6-1 to TRBJ2-3, with D perhaps matching TRBD2 (5 bases). CDR1 MNHNS and CDR2 SASEGT come from the germline V gene. Trimming shortened V by 8 bases and J by 5 bases, and 20 bases separated the two germline ends. The CDR3 sequence is 15 residues long. CDR3 sequence reads: CASVASLGERDTQYF. The CDR3 bases are TGTGCCAGCGTCGCTAGCCTAGGAGAGAGAGATACGCAGTATTTT.

This chain uses TRBV6-5 with TRBJ2-1; the D is unclear. The germline V gene encodes CDR1 MNHEY and CDR2 SVGAGI. The CDR3 spans 15 residues. The ends were cut back, 6 bases at V and 0 bases at J, with 12 bases in the middle. DNA of the CDR3: TGTGCCAGCAGATTCATTGCAAGCTCCTACAATGAGCAGTTCTTC. Translation: CASRFIASSYNEQFF.

The V and J genes are TRBV2 and TRBJ2-2, with D perhaps TRBD1 (6 bases). The V gene lost 5 bases and the J gene lost 8 bases, with 15 bases spanning the gap. The CDR3 spans 14 residues. Germline V gene data show CDR1 as SNHLY and CDR2 as FYNNEI. CDR3 nucleotide sequence: TGTGCCAGCAGTAATGACAGGACCACTGGGGAGCTGTTTTTT. Its translation is CASSNDRTTGELFF.

The rearrangement links TRBV15 to TRBJ2-5; 7 positions match TRBD1. CDR1 LNHNV and CDR2 YYDKDF come from the germline V gene (reference sequence). The junction had 1 base not matched to a gene; V was cut back by 0 bases and J by 3 bases. The CDR3 is 14 residues long. CDR3 sequence reads: CATSRDGTEETQYF. Here the CDR3 DNA reads TGTGCCACCAGCAGAGATGGGACAGAAGAGACCCAGTACTTC.

This clone has more than one count but fewer than ten. The chain links TRBV27 to TRBJ1-6; D is ambiguous. The CDR3 is 14 residues long. Per the germline V gene, CDR1 is MNHEY and CDR2 is SMNVEV (reference sequence). The V gene lost 5 bases and the J gene lost 7 bases, with 12 bases spanning the gap. The CDR3 loop is CASSPRTGNSPLHF. CDR3 in DNA: TGTGCCAGCAGTCCAAGGACGGGAAATTCACCCCTCCACTTT.

The table lists this clone with a count of one. The genes are TRBV7-9 and TRBJ2-5, with D hard to call. CDR3 length equals 13 residues. V lost 2 bases to trimming and J lost 4 bases, with 8 bases between them. Germline loops: CDR1 SEHNR, CDR2 FQNEAQ (reference sequence). CDR3 sequence (DNA): TGTGCCAGCAGCTTAAGCCTAGGAGAGACCCAGTACTTC. Translating gives CASSLSLGETQYF.

This chain uses TRBV7-4 with TRBJ2-7; 8 bases align to TRBD1. The V gene's germline CDR1 is SGHVT and CDR2 SQSDAQ. The CDR3 sequence is 15 residues long. After removal of 8 bases from V and 2 bases from J, the junction contained 11 bases not matched to a gene. The chain's CDR3 is CASGSFVTGAYEQYF. DNA for the CDR3: TGTGCCAGCGGATCCTTCGTGACAGGGGCCTACGAGCAGTACTTC.

This chain uses TRBV4-2 with TRBJ1-1; 9 nucleotides match TRBD1. Trimming took 0 bases from V and 4 from J; bases not matched to a gene: 9. Germline CDR1 is LGHNA and CDR2 is YNFKEQ. The CDR3 spans 17 residues. This CDR3 reads CASSQEQTGGVSTEAFF. The CDR3 nucleotides read TGTGCCAGCAGCCAAGAACAAACAGGGGGCGTGAGCACTGAAGCTTTCTTT.

The V call is TRBV2, the J call TRBJ1-5; 8 nucleotides align to TRBD1. Per germline, CDR1 SNHLY and CDR2 FYNNEI. This CDR3 spans 15 amino acids. The junction had 10 bases not matched to a gene; V was cut back by 7 bases and J by 5 bases. CDR3 amino acids: CASNRQGRIYQPQHF. The CDR3 DNA reads as TGTGCCAGCAACAGACAGGGGCGCATTTATCAGCCCCAGCATTTT.

J is TRBJ1-5 and V is TRBV28; no reliable D call. V gave up 2 bases and J gave up 7 bases, with 3 bases separating them. The CDR3 has 11 residues. Germline lookup yields CDR1 MDHEN and CDR2 SYDVKM. The DNA of the CDR3 is TGTGCCAGCAGTTTAGGCCAGCCCCAGCATTTT. Its translation is CASSLGQPQHF. The complete variable domain, with remaining parts taken from reference TRBV28 and TRBJ1-5, reads DVKVTQSSRYLVKRTGEKVFLECVQDMDHENMFWYRQDPGLGLRLIYFSYDVKMKEKGDIPEGYSVSREKKERFSLILESASTNQTSMYLCASSLGQPQHFGDGTRLSIL.

The V gene is TRBV11-2, the J gene TRBJ2-7, with D unclear. Germline V gene sequence: CDR1 SGHAT, CDR2 FQNNGV. The V end lost 4 bases, the J end lost 7 bases, and 17 bases lay between the germline ends. This CDR3 region has 14 residues. The CDR3: CASSSLVGAREQYF. The CDR3 DNA follows: TGTGCCAGCAGCTCCCTTGTAGGCGCGCGGGAGCAGTACTTC.

The CDR3 loop reads CAVKTSGGLIEQYF. CDR3 bases: TGCGCCGTCAAGACTAGCGGGGGATTAATCGAGCAGTACTTC. The chain is built from TRBV10-2 and TRBJ2-7; 12 nucleotides agree with TRBD2. This CDR3 region has 14 residues. Unmatched junction bases numbered 11, after V lost 11 bases and J lost 6 bases. CDR1 WSHSY and CDR2 SAAADI come from the germline V gene.

The V call is TRBV28, the J call TRBJ2-1, with D hard to call. Germline values: CDR1 MDHEN, CDR2 SYDVKM. The CDR3 is made up of 11 amino acids. Trimming cost V 10 bases and J 8 bases, with 12 bases left between them. In DNA form, the CDR3 reads TGTGCCACTCTTCTGGGCTATGAGCAGTTCTTC. Translated, it gives CATLLGYEQFF.

Only a few counts were recorded for this clone. This chain uses TRBV11-1 with TRBJ2-7; either TRBD1 or TRBD2 may supply D (7 bases each). The CDR3 runs 13 residues. The germline V gene has CDR1 SGHAT and CDR2 FQDESV (reference sequence). Between the trimmed V and J ends, which lost 6 bases and 2 bases, there was a span of 11 bases. The chain's CDR3 is CASRAGTAYEQYF. In nucleotides, the CDR3 is TGTGCCAGCAGAGCGGGGACAGCCTACGAGCAGTACTTC.

The V gene is TRBV2, the J gene TRBJ1-5, with TRBD1 as a possible D gene (6 bases). Trimming left V 5 bases short and J 7 bases short, with 15 bases between. The germline V gene has CDR1 SNHLY and CDR2 FYNNEI. This CDR3 is built from 14 residues. Here the CDR3 reads CASSSQGANQPQHF. The CDR3 region has the DNA TGTGCCAGCAGTTCACAGGGCGCTAACCAGCCCCAGCATTTT. Filled out from reference TRBV2 and TRBJ1-5, the complete variable domain reads EPEVTQTPSHQVTQMGQEVILRCVPISNHLYFYWYRQILGQKVEFLVSFYNNEISEKSEIFDDQFSVERPDGSNFTLKIRSTKLEDSAMYFCASSSQGANQPQHFGDGTRLSIL.

In its sample, this clone was seen a few times. The V call is TRBV4-1, the J call TRBJ1-1; no clear D gene. V shed 0 bases and J shed 8 bases, with 16 bases lying between them. The CDR3 covers 15 residues. The germline gives CDR1 MGHRA, CDR2 YSYEKL. The CDR3, as DNA: TGCGCCAGCAGCCAAGAGTTATTCAAGGGCGGGGAAGCTTTCTTT. This sequence encodes CASSQELFKGGEAFF.

The chain uses TRBV28 and TRBJ2-5; D might be TRBD2 (6 bases). The ends were cut back, 2 bases at V and 5 bases at J, with 12 bases in the middle. Germline lookup yields CDR1 MDHEN and CDR2 SYDVKM. The CDR3 contains 14 residues. CDR3 amino acids: CASSLMGGWETQYF. The CDR3 coding sequence is TGTGCCAGCAGTTTAATGGGGGGTTGGGAGACCCAGTACTTC.

The rearrangement uses TRBV18 and TRBJ1-4, with D maybe TRBD1 (5 bases). In germline, CDR1 is KGHSH, CDR2 LQKENI. Between the trimmed V and J ends, which lost 3 bases and 4 bases, there was a span of 12 bases. This CDR3 contains 15 residues. The CDR3 reads CASSPVGTYNEKLFF. The CDR3 nucleotides read TGTGCCAGCTCACCTGTCGGGACCTATAATGAAAAACTGTTTTTT.

The chain links TRBV7-9 to TRBJ2-3; tentative D call: TRBD2 (6 bases). The ends were cut back, 3 bases at V and 1 base at J, with 11 bases in the middle. The CDR3 is 15 amino acids. Germline values: CDR1 SEHNR, CDR2 FQNEAQ (reference sequence). CDR3 region: CASSLTASGTDTQYF. The CDR3 DNA reads TGTGCCAGCAGCTTGACGGCTAGCGGCACAGATACGCAGTATTTT. Using reference TRBV7-9 and TRBJ2-3 for the parts outside the CDR3, the full variable domain is DTGVSQNPRHKITKRGQNVTFRCDPISEHNRLYWYRQTLGQGPEFLTYFQNEAQLEKSRLLSDRFSAERPKGSFSTLEIQRTEQGDSAMYLCASSLTASGTDTQYFGPGTRLTVL.

The chain recombines TRBV4-2 with TRBJ1-1; D is possibly TRBD1 (6 bases). Looked up from germline, CDR1 is LGHNA and CDR2 is YNFKEQ. The CDR3 is 15 amino acids. V shed 0 bases and J shed 4 bases, with 12 bases lying between them. The CDR3 DNA is TGTGCCAGCAGCCAAGATCGGCAGGGGTCCACTGAAGCTTTCTTT. This translates into CASSQDRQGSTEAFF.

CDR3 amino acids: CSVGPGGNSPLHF. The CDR3 DNA is TGCAGCGTGGGACCGGGAGGAAATTCACCCCTCCACTTT. The rearrangement uses TRBV29-1 and TRBJ1-6; D might be TRBD1 (5 bases). The CDR3 consists of 13 residues. Germline CDR1 and CDR2: SQVTM and ANQGSEA. Between the trimmed V and J ends, which lost 6 bases and 7 bases, there was a span of 13 bases.

The gene calls are TRBV11-2 and TRBJ2-7; 8 bases fit TRBD1. Germline values: CDR1 SGHAT, CDR2 FQNNGV. The CDR3 length is 16 residues. Unmatched junction bases numbered 9, after V lost 0 bases and J lost 5 bases. The CDR3, as DNA: TGTGCCAGCAGCTTAGATCATGGGACAGGCTACAACGAGCAGTACTTC. Protein product: CASSLDHGTGYNEQYF.

This clone has a single count. This chain links TRBV6-5 with TRBJ1-1; 7 bases fit TRBD1. Germline CDR1 and CDR2: MNHEY and SVGAGI. J lost 2 bases, V lost 5 bases, and 8 bases had no gene match. The CDR3 is made up of 15 amino acids. CDR3 residues: CASSGVYRGNTEAFF. CDR3 in DNA: TGTGCCAGCAGTGGAGTCTACAGGGGTAACACTGAAGCTTTCTTT.

V usage is TRBV5-1 and J usage is TRBJ2-3; unclear D gene. This CDR3 contains 14 residues. Looked up from germline, CDR1 is SGHRS and CDR2 is YFSETQ. Trimming removed 4 bases from V and 2 bases from J, with 11 bases in between. CDR3 nucleotide sequence: TGCGCCAGCAGCCCCATCGGGTACACAGATACGCAGTATTTT. Translated: CASSPIGYTDTQYF.

Only a few counts were recorded for this clone. The J gene is TRBJ1-6, the V gene TRBV5-1; the D is unclear. Germline V gene sequence: CDR1 SGHRS, CDR2 YFSETQ. The CDR3 is 13 amino acids. V gave up 5 bases and J gave up 10 bases, with 13 bases separating them. CDR3: CASSFEVGSPLHF. The DNA of the CDR3 is TGCGCCAGCAGTTTCGAAGTCGGGTCACCCCTCCACTTT.

This chain connects TRBV15 to TRBJ1-4, with D perhaps matching TRBD1 (6 bases). V lost 4 bases and J lost 0, with 24 bases in between. This CDR3 comprises 20 residues. Germline CDR1 and CDR2: LNHNV and YYDKDF (reference sequence). For the CDR3, the DNA is TGTGCCACCAGCAAGACCCTAAGAACTTACAGGGCAACAACTAATGAAAAACTGTTTTTT. As protein: CATSKTLRTYRATTNEKLFF.

This clone appeared a few times. The genes are TRBV5-1 and TRBJ2-3, with unresolved D. The CDR3 totals 14 residues. Germline V gene lookup returns CDR1 SGHRS and CDR2 YFSETQ. Trimming shortened V by 4 bases and J by 3 bases, and 12 bases separated the two germline ends. CDR3 in DNA: TGCGCCAGCAGCCACGGTAGGGTTACAGATACGCAGTATTTT. It encodes CASSHGRVTDTQYF.